These 27 T cell receptor beta chains originate from one sample sequenced in a study of shared clonotypes between healthy human individuals (dated by TCRdb to the early 2020s). The library was built by means of the immunoSEQ multiplex PCR assay. As stored in TCRdb, this immuneACCESS dataset retains in-frame rearrangements with V and J assigned. A fraction of the clones does not appear; measured against another copy, unresolved V genes explain less than half of the discrepancy, and the remainder lacks a known reason. The sample includes a few hundred thousand clones, with about 95% observed a single time. The leading ten clones occupy roughly 0.1% of the sample. CD8 naive samples consisted of CD45RO-negative cells that were positively selected for CCR7, yielding a CD45RA+CCR7+ population without TemRA cells. The specimen sequenced was naive CD8+ T cells sorted from blood. The cell subset or site label corresponds to: CD45RA+CCR7+. Receptors were obtained from a woman aged 25 to 39 in good health.

The genes are TRBV28 and TRBJ1-2; 7 positions agree with TRBD1. Germline trimming cut 5 bases from V and 8 bases from J; bases unmatched to any gene: 8. Germline V lookup: CDR1 MDHEN, CDR2 SYDVKM. CDR3 length: 13 amino acids. The chain's CDR3 is CASSQGQPGGYTF. CDR3 nucleotides: TGTGCCAGCAGTCAGGGACAGCCTGGGGGCTACACCTTC.

This chain uses TRBV27 with TRBJ2-2, with 9 bases matching TRBD2. Unmatched junction bases numbered 13, after V lost 3 bases and J lost 8 bases. The CDR3 consists of 17 residues. Germline V gives CDR1 MNHEY, CDR2 SMNVEV (reference sequence). The CDR3 DNA is TGTGCCAGCAGTTTCCTTCGGGTAGCGGGAGTTTCAGGGGAGCTGTTTTTT. It is translated as CASSFLRVAGVSGELFF.

J is TRBJ2-3 and V is TRBV27; D might be TRBD2 (5 bases). The germline gives CDR1 MNHEY, CDR2 SMNVEV (reference sequence). V lost 3 bases to trimming and J lost 0 bases, with 10 bases between them. The CDR3 is made up of 15 amino acids. The CDR3: CASSFQWTSTDTQYF. Written as DNA, the CDR3 is TGTGCCAGCAGTTTCCAATGGACTAGCACAGATACGCAGTATTTT.

The chain recombines TRBV4-1 with TRBJ1-5; D remains unclear. V was cut by 1 base and J by 11 bases, with 18 bases left in between. The CDR3 spans 15 residues. Germline loops: CDR1 MGHRA, CDR2 YSYEKL. CDR3 loop: CASSQVRLPQSAQHF. The CDR3 DNA reads as TGCGCCAGCAGCCAAGTCCGACTGCCTCAATCAGCCCAGCATTTT.

V gene TRBV9 combines with J gene TRBJ2-5, with 9 nucleotides matching TRBD2. Germline trimming cut 5 bases from V and 3 bases from J; bases unmatched to any gene: 5. Germline CDR1 reads SGDLS; CDR2 reads YYNGEE. The CDR3 loop spans 14 amino acids. The CDR3 reads CASSSAGGEETQYF. In nucleotides, the CDR3 is TGTGCCAGCAGTTCGGCGGGAGGGGAAGAGACCCAGTACTTC.

The rearrangement uses TRBV29-1 and TRBJ1-1; 9 bases map to TRBD1. With 4 bases clipped from V and 4 bases from J, the junction kept 1 base outside the gene matches. The CDR3 extends over 12 amino acids. The germline gives CDR1 SQVTM, CDR2 ANQGSEA. This chain's CDR3 is CSVGTGVTEAFF. For the CDR3, the DNA is TGCAGCGTTGGGACAGGGGTCACTGAAGCTTTCTTT.

The genes are TRBV2 and TRBJ2-1; a possible D gene is TRBD2 (6 bases). From germline, CDR1 is SNHLY and CDR2 FYNNEI. V was trimmed by 3 bases and J by 1 base, leaving 13 bases between them. The CDR3 has 16 residues. CDR3 nucleotide sequence: TGTGCCAGCAGTGAGGGGGGAACTTGGTCCTACAATGAGCAGTTCTTC. Translated, it gives CASSEGGTWSYNEQFF.

Written as DNA, the CDR3 is TGTGCCAGCAGCTTTGGCGGCGGGAGGCTCGGGGATGAGCAGTTCTTC. Translated, it gives CASSFGGGRLGDEQFF. This chain links TRBV5-6 with TRBJ2-1, with 8 nucleotides matching TRBD2. V shed 2 bases and J 8 bases; nucleotides not matched to a gene: 12. Per the germline V gene, CDR1 is SGHDT and CDR2 is YYEEEE. The CDR3 loop spans 16 amino acids.

V gene TRBV28 combines with J gene TRBJ2-7; D may be TRBD1 (6 bases). Germline assignment: CDR1 MDHEN and CDR2 SYDVKM. This CDR3 spans 17 amino acids. V gave up 5 bases and J gave up 1 base, with 21 bases separating them. In DNA, the CDR3 is TGTGCCAGCAGTGATACTTTAATTGAGACAGGTTCCTACGAGCAGTACTTC. Its translation is CASSDTLIETGSYEQYF. Full variable domain (rest looked up from reference TRBV28 and TRBJ2-7): DVKVTQSSRYLVKRTGEKVFLECVQDMDHENMFWYRQDPGLGLRLIYFSYDVKMKEKGDIPEGYSVSREKKERFSLILESASTNQTSMYLCASSDTLIETGSYEQYFGPGTRLTVT.

V gene TRBV5-4 combines with J gene TRBJ2-1, with D perhaps matching TRBD1 or TRBD2 (5 bases each). Trimming left V 4 bases short and J 8 bases short, with 16 bases between. Germline-derived CDR1 and CDR2 are SGHNT and YYREEE (reference sequence). This CDR3 is built from 14 residues. This chain's CDR3 is CASSIPGRGHEQFF. CDR3 DNA: TGTGCCAGCAGCATACCGGGGCGAGGCCATGAGCAGTTCTTC.

The chain uses TRBV12-1 and TRBJ2-1; the table's D call, TRBD1, was not checked against the DNA. TRBV12-1 is designated a pseudogene. The CDR3 consists of 17 residues. The CDR3 nucleotides read TGTGCCAGCAGCTTTGCGTTTGGACAGGAGTCTAAAGAGGCGCAGTTCTTC. Its protein is CASSFAFGQESKEAQFF.

This sequence joins TRBV28 and TRBJ2-7; TRBD1 agrees at 7 bases. V trimming: 6 bases; J trimming: 4 bases; junction bases outside the gene matches: 6. CDR1 MDHEN and CDR2 SYDVKM come from the germline V gene. There are 13 residues in the CDR3. CDR3 bases: TGTGCCAGCAGGGATACCAGGGGGTACGAGCAGTACTTC. It specifies CASRDTRGYEQYF.

The rearrangement uses TRBV27 and TRBJ2-7; D ambiguous. Germline V gives CDR1 MNHEY, CDR2 SMNVEV (reference sequence). This CDR3 contains 13 residues. The V end lost 5 bases, the J end lost 3 bases, and 11 bases lay between the germline ends. The CDR3 nucleotides are TGTGCCAGCAGTGCTCGACTGAGCTACGAGCAGTACTTC. Its translation: CASSARLSYEQYF.

The chain combines TRBV27 with TRBJ2-7; 11 nucleotides line up with TRBD2. The length of the CDR3 is 15 residues. Germline-derived CDR1 and CDR2 are MNHEY and SMNVEV (reference sequence). J gave up 2 bases and V 5 bases, and 5 bases lay outside the gene matches. CDR3 sequence: CASSRGLAETYEQYF. The CDR3 bases are TGTGCCAGCAGTCGGGGACTAGCGGAGACCTACGAGCAGTACTTC.

The chain has TRBV27 and TRBJ1-5; 9 bases agree with TRBD1. Germline V lookup: CDR1 MNHEY, CDR2 SMNVEV (reference sequence). V lost 3 bases and J lost 6; bases outside the gene matches: 6. There are 15 residues in the CDR3. The CDR3 spells CASSFGTGIGQPQHF. Written as DNA, the CDR3 is TGTGCCAGCAGTTTCGGGACAGGGATAGGTCAGCCCCAGCATTTT.

V is TRBV5-4 and J is TRBJ2-7; D gene ambiguous. The V and J ends lost 4 bases and 4 bases respectively, with 15 bases between them. This CDR3 has 14 amino acids. Germline V gene data show CDR1 as SGHNT and CDR2 as YYREEE (reference sequence). CDR3 in DNA: TGTGCCAGCAGCCGGACCGACAATCAATACGAGCAGTACTTC. Amino acid sequence: CASSRTDNQYEQYF. Full variable domain (rest looked up from reference TRBV5-4 and TRBJ2-7): ETGVTQSPTHLIKTRGQQVTLRCSSQSGHNTVSWYQQALGQGPQFIFQYYREEENGRGNFPPRFSGLQFPNYSSELNVNALELDDSALYLCASSRTDNQYEQYFGPGTRLTVT.

For this clone: The junction does not match germline at one end; this may be a read error. The V gene is TRBV4-2, the J gene TRBJ2-1; 7 bases match TRBD2. The CDR3 has 17 residues. Germline CDR1 is LGHNA and CDR2 is YNFKEQ. The CDR3 loop is CASSKEIAGSSYNEQFF. CDR3 DNA: TGTGCCAGCAGCAAAGAGATAGCGGGCAGCTCCTACAATGAGCAGTTCTTC.

V gene TRBV28 combines with J gene TRBJ1-5; tentatively, D is TRBD1 (5 bases). This CDR3 comprises 14 residues. The germline CDR1 and CDR2 sequences are MDHEN and SYDVKM. Trimming removed 8 bases at V and 2 bases at J, with 13 bases between. CDR3 amino acids: CASGRQGGNQPQHF. In DNA, the CDR3 is TGTGCCAGCGGTCGGCAGGGAGGCAATCAGCCCCAGCATTTT.

V gene TRBV5-6 combines with J gene TRBJ2-7; the D is unclear. The CDR3 loop spans 15 amino acids. Germline CDR1 and CDR2: SGHDT and YYEEEE. V lost 0 bases and J 7 bases, leaving 17 bases between the germline ends. The CDR3 reads CASSLAAINSREQYF. The DNA of the CDR3 is TGTGCCAGCAGCTTGGCGGCTATAAATTCTCGGGAGCAGTACTTC.

The chain joins TRBV19 to TRBJ1-1; 10 positions agree with TRBD1. Germline CDR1 reads LNHDA; CDR2 reads SQIVND (reference sequence). The CDR3 has 14 residues. V was pared by 7 bases and J by 5 bases, with 7 bases of the junction left unmatched. CDR3: CASTTGTGDTEAFF. The CDR3 DNA is TGTGCCAGTACCACCGGGACAGGGGATACTGAAGCTTTCTTT.

For the CDR3, the DNA is TGTGCCAGCAAGGGACAGGTTCGCTCCTACGAGCAGTACTTC. Its translation is CASKGQVRSYEQYF. This chain joins TRBV28 and TRBJ2-7; 8 bases line up with TRBD1. The germline CDR1 and CDR2 sequences are MDHEN and SYDVKM. The CDR3 length is 14 residues. J lost 0 bases, V lost 7 bases, and 5 bases had no gene match.

The chain employs TRBV7-9 and TRBJ2-7, with D tentatively TRBD2 (6 bases). Trimming pared 1 base from V and 6 bases from J, leaving 13 bases between. The CDR3 has 14 residues. The germline gives CDR1 SEHNR, CDR2 FQNEAQ (reference sequence). CDR3 amino acids: CASSLVGGPGEQYF. The CDR3 region has the DNA TGTGCCAGCAGCTTAGTGGGAGGCCCAGGCGAGCAGTACTTC.

Comments on this clone: The identical CDR3 is also encoded by other nucleotide sequences in the sample. The chain is built from TRBV6-5 and TRBJ2-1; possible D gene TRBD2, 5 bases. CDR1 and CDR2 (germline): MNHEY, SVGAGI. CDR3 size: 13 residues. Trimming left V 1 base short and J 7 bases short, with 8 bases between. In nucleotides, the CDR3 is TGTGCCAGCAGTTACTTTGAGGGTAATGAGCAGTTCTTC. This gives the protein CASSYFEGNEQFF.

The V gene is TRBV9, the J gene TRBJ2-3, with D perhaps matching TRBD2 (5 bases). This CDR3 contains 16 residues. Trimming stripped 2 bases from V and 5 bases from J, with 18 bases between. Germline V gene sequence: CDR1 SGDLS, CDR2 YYNGEE. CDR3 protein: CASSVRGSAGIDTQYF. CDR3 DNA sequence: TGTGCCAGCAGCGTTCGGGGTAGCGCGGGTATAGATACGCAGTATTTT.

V gene TRBV9 combines with J gene TRBJ1-1; D is uncertain. The CDR3 has 15 amino acids. Germline lookup yields CDR1 SGDLS and CDR2 YYNGEE. V lost 3 bases, J lost 2 bases, and 14 bases lay in between. The chain's CDR3 is CASSAGSDLNTEAFF. The CDR3 DNA sequence: TGTGCCAGCAGCGCCGGGTCTGACCTTAACACTGAAGCTTTCTTT.

CDR3 protein: CASSPPGRGQYF. The CDR3 bases are TGTGCCAGCAGTCCCCCCGGGCGGGGCCAGTACTTC. The chain has TRBV27 and TRBJ2-7, with a tentative D call TRBD2 (6 bases). Germline values: CDR1 MNHEY, CDR2 SMNVEV (reference sequence). This CDR3 is 12 amino acids long. V shed 5 bases and J shed 10 bases, with 15 bases lying between them.

The V and J genes are TRBV6-6 and TRBJ2-7; no firm D call. The germline V gene encodes CDR1 MNHNY and CDR2 SVGAGI (reference sequence). Between the trimmed V and J ends, which lost 1 base and 7 bases, there was a span of 8 bases. CDR3 length equals 12 residues. CDR3: CASSYYGVEQYF. CDR3 DNA sequence: TGTGCCAGCAGTTACTACGGCGTGGAGCAGTACTTC.